This is a list of T cell receptor beta chains from one sample in a study of early stage breast cancer tumors. Only in-frame clones appear in the TCRdb table, and some are missing; sequencing was by immunoSEQ multiplex PCR. The table records some 36,000 clones, 74% of them present only once. Input material: blood. The receptors come from a person aged 55 to 70 with breast cancer. Both conserved end residues are trimmed from each CDR3.

J gene,V gene,CDR3 protein
TRBJ2-1,TRBV18,ASSPGLGQRNEQF
TRBJ1-1,TRBV11-2,ASSLYGDRAEAF
TRBJ2-5,TRBV27,ASSFRWGGGGTQY
TRBJ2-5,TRBV2,ASSEWSSGGAETQY
TRBJ2-3,TRBV10-3,AISSGGIKY
TRBJ1-1,TRBV11-2,ASSLARRTEAF
TRBJ1-6,TRBV28,ASSSPWTGGNNSPLH
TRBJ1-4,TRBV27,ASSSLGGRWKKLF
TRBJ1-2,TRBV15,ATSRDLSPYYGYT
TRBJ2-1,TRBV4-1,ASRLHVRSYNEQF
TRBJ2-2,TRBV4-1,ASSQGHNTGELF
TRBJ2-5,TRBV7-8,ASSPGTSGSRETQY
TRBJ1-3,TRBV5-1,ASSLIGGTSGNTIY
TRBJ1-5,TRBV6-5,ASSYVDRGDQPQH
TRBJ1-2,TRBV7-8,ASSLQNYGYT
TRBJ2-7,TRBV20-1,SARGTYEQY
TRBJ1-1,TRBV7-2,ASSLTHLQNTEAF
TRBJ2-7,TRBV5-5,ASSFYWTGNYEQY
TRBJ1-1,TRBV30,AWSEDSSTEAF
TRBJ2-2,TRBV12-1,ASSFSPGPSPGELF
TRBJ2-2,TRBV27,ASSSGRTTGELF
TRBJ1-3,TRBV5-1,ASSLSGQASSGNTIY
TRBJ2-5,TRBV6-5,ASRPGLAGQETQY
TRBJ2-1,TRBV6-5,ASSQQGLAGVGQF
TRBJ1-1,TRBV2,ASRMEGRYTEAF
TRBJ1-1,TRBV6-5,ASSLGENTEAF
TRBJ1-3,TRBV10-3,AISGIQSNAGNTIY
TRBJ2-1,TRBV7-3,ASSLQAYNEQF
TRBJ1-5,TRBV6-1,ASSESNSYSNQPQH
TRBJ1-2,TRBV7-9,ASIRTDREGYT
TRBJ2-7,TRBV6-6,ASSYDDYAKQY
TRBJ2-7,TRBV5-4,ASSQDRSSYEQY
-,TRBV29-1,SVGLAGGYEQY
TRBJ1-2,TRBV2,ASPRDGYGYT
TRBJ2-1,TRBV19,ASRRNPSGSAQF
TRBJ2-4,TRBV5-5,ASSPNDRTTKNIQY
TRBJ2-1,TRBV18,ASSPSSYNEQF
TRBJ2-2,TRBV5-1,ASKQRGPNTGELF
TRBJ2-1,TRBV5-1,ASSLGPYNEQF
TRBJ1-6,TRBV29-1,SVKVAGNNSPLH